This note documents a single T cell receptor beta chain sequence. Its specificity is unknown. Some clones are missing from TCRdb's copy, which holds only in-frame ones; the method was immunoSEQ multiplex PCR. The sample lists about 1,800,000 clones, approximately 94% seen once, with 1.2% in the top ten. This sample was included in a study of shared clonotypes between healthy human individuals. Study observations and caveats: Only blood was sampled, and tissue TCR repertoires likely differ from blood ones.

CD8 cells classed as naive were CD45RO-negative and positively selected for CCR7, excluding terminally differentiated effector memory CD45RA+ cells. Germline CDR1 is MNHEY and CDR2 is SMNVEV (reference sequence). The V gene lost 3 bases and the J gene lost 3 bases, with 10 bases spanning the gap. The length of the CDR3 is 14 residues. Sequencing was performed on naive CD8+ T cells sorted from blood. This receptor was identified in a young man in good health. The rearrangement joins TRBV27 to TRBJ2-3, with a possible D match to TRBD2 (7 bases). The CDR3 DNA is TGTGCCAGCAGTTTGGGGGGGCTAACAGATACGCAGTATTTT. This encodes CASSLGGLTDTQYF.